Listed here are 25 T cell receptor beta chains from one sample, sequenced in a study of control samples from healthy donors and cancer patients. Only in-frame clones appear in the TCRdb table, and some are missing; sequencing was by immunoSEQ multiplex PCR. Of 130,000 or so clones listed, 87% are singletons. The sequencing input was blood. These receptors all stem from a man in his forties or fifties in good health.

This clone was found once. This chain uses TRBV11-3 with TRBJ2-5; D perhaps matches TRBD1 (6 bases). V shed 1 base and J shed 1 base, with 13 bases lying between them. This CDR3 is built from 16 residues. Germline V CDR1 and CDR2: SGHNT, YENEEA. CDR3 sequence reads: CASSLGQASTQETQYF. The DNA for the CDR3 is TGTGCCAGCAGCTTAGGACAGGCATCGACCCAAGAGACCCAGTACTTC.

CDR3 DNA sequence: TGTGCCAGCAGCCAATCCTCCCCCTTCCACGAGCAGTACTTC. The encoded protein is CASSQSSPFHEQYF. This chain joins TRBV14 and TRBJ2-7; no clear D. V was clipped by 2 bases and J by 5 bases, with 13 bases between them. This CDR3 has 14 residues. CDR1 SGHDN and CDR2 FVKESK come from the germline V gene.

The rearrangement joins TRBV3-1 (or the pseudogene TRBV3-2) to TRBJ1-4; the match to TRBD1 covers 8 bases. The V gene end was trimmed by 4 bases and the J gene end by 5 bases; junction bases not matched to a gene: 3. Germline CDR1 is LGHDT and CDR2 is YNNKEL (reference sequence). The CDR3 is 14 amino acids. The CDR3 sequence: CASSPGQGNEKLFF. CDR3 nucleotide sequence: TGTGCCAGCAGCCCTGGACAGGGAAATGAAAAACTGTTTTTT.

This clone has only one observation. The J gene is TRBJ2-5, the V gene TRBV12-3 or TRBV12-4; D assignment may be TRBD1 or TRBD2 (5 bases each). The CDR3 has 13 amino acids. V shed 4 bases and J shed 5 bases, with 11 bases lying between them. This CDR3 reads CASSWDLMETQYF. The CDR3 DNA reads TGTGCCAGCAGTTGGGACCTTATGGAGACCCAGTACTTC.

The chain uses TRBV7-9 and TRBJ2-5, with TRBD1 as a possible D gene (5 bases). CDR3 size: 15 residues. CDR1 and CDR2 (germline): SEHNR, FQNEAQ (reference sequence). Trimming pared 1 base from V and 5 bases from J, leaving 14 bases between. The chain's CDR3 is CASSLGQGSRETQYF. CDR3 DNA: TGTGCCAGCAGCTTAGGGCAGGGCTCCCGGGAGACCCAGTACTTC.

J is TRBJ2-7 and V is TRBV7-9; D possibly uses TRBD1 or TRBD2 (5 bases each). CDR3 size: 12 residues. The ends were cut back, 0 bases at V and 11 bases at J, with 11 bases in the middle. The germline V gene has CDR1 SEHNR and CDR2 FQNEAQ (reference sequence). In DNA form, the CDR3 reads TGTGCCAGCAGCTTAGCGGGACGTTTGGAGTACTTC. Its translation: CASSLAGRLEYF.

This chain uses TRBV4-1 with TRBJ1-6; TRBD1 is a possible D gene (5 bases). Germline values: CDR1 MGHRA, CDR2 YSYEKL. Trimming cost V 2 bases and J 7 bases, with 9 bases left between them. The CDR3 is made up of 14 amino acids. CDR3 loop: CASSQPGTNSPLHF. The CDR3, as DNA: TGCGCCAGCAGCCAACCGGGGACCAATTCACCCCTCCACTTT.

CDR3 nucleotides: TGTGCCAGCAGCCGGGGACTAGCGGGCCAAGAGACCCAGTACTTC. Translated: CASSRGLAGQETQYF. The J gene is TRBJ2-5, the V gene TRBV3-1 (or the pseudogene TRBV3-2); TRBD2 agrees at 12 bases. This CDR3 has 15 amino acids. With 4 bases clipped from V and 1 base from J, the junction kept 1 base outside the gene matches. Germline CDR1 reads LGHDT; CDR2 reads YNNKEL (reference sequence).

The chain is built from TRBV7-2 and TRBJ1-6; 9 nucleotides match TRBD1. The V gene end was trimmed by 4 bases and the J gene end by 18 bases; junction bases not matched to a gene: 13. Germline V lookup: CDR1 SGHTA, CDR2 FQGNSA. The CDR3 extends over 14 amino acids. The CDR3 DNA sequence: TGTGCCAGCAGCTATGGGACAGGGCTCCAGACCCCCCACTTT. This translates into CASSYGTGLQTPHF.

The chain recombines TRBV24-1 with TRBJ1-2; 8 bases agree with TRBD1. Germline V gives CDR1 KGHDR, CDR2 SFDVKD. V trimming: 4 bases; J trimming: 3 bases; junction bases outside the gene matches: 12. The CDR3 spans 17 residues. The CDR3 is CATSDWDRSLGDYGYTF. The CDR3 nucleotides read TGTGCCACCAGTGACTGGGACAGGTCACTGGGGGACTATGGCTACACCTTC.

The rearrangement uses TRBV6-1 and TRBJ1-2; D unclear. The CDR3 runs 13 residues. V was shortened by 3 bases and J by 4 bases, with 9 bases between the two germline ends. CDR1 MNHNS and CDR2 SASEGT come from the germline V gene. CDR3 sequence: CASSEAAPYGYTF. Written as DNA, the CDR3 is TGTGCCAGCAGTGAGGCAGCCCCCTATGGCTACACCTTC.

V and J are TRBV7-9 and TRBJ2-5; 9 nucleotides align to TRBD2. The CDR3 is 17 residues long. Unmatched junction bases numbered 11, after V lost 5 bases and J lost 1 base. Germline CDR1 and CDR2: SEHNR and FQNEAQ (reference sequence). CDR3: CASSARWRGGLQETQYF. DNA for the CDR3: TGTGCCAGCAGCGCCCGTTGGCGGGGGGGCCTCCAAGAGACCCAGTACTTC. The whole variable domain, filled in from reference TRBV7-9 and TRBJ2-5, reads DTGVSQNPRHKITKRGQNVTFRCDPISEHNRLYWYRQTLGQGPEFLTYFQNEAQLEKSRLLSDRFSAERPKGSFSTLEIQRTEQGDSAMYLCASSARWRGGLQETQYFGPGTRLLVL.

The genes are TRBV30 and TRBJ2-5, with 7 bases matching TRBD2. From germline, CDR1 is GTSNPN and CDR2 SVGIG (reference sequence). Germline trimming cut 0 bases from V and 6 bases from J; bases unmatched to any gene: 4. The CDR3 length is 13 residues. The CDR3: CAWSVGGVKTQYF. CDR3 DNA sequence: TGTGCCTGGAGTGTGGGGGGGGTAAAGACCCAGTACTTC.

This sequence joins TRBV18 and TRBJ2-1, with a possible D match to TRBD1 (6 bases). This CDR3 contains 16 residues. V dropped 6 bases and J dropped 9 bases, with 24 bases sitting between them. Germline loops: CDR1 KGHSH, CDR2 LQKENI. This CDR3 reads CASSSFLTSQGFEQFF. CDR3 sequence (DNA): TGTGCCAGCTCCTCATTCCTCACATCGCAGGGGTTTGAGCAGTTCTTC.

The V gene is TRBV7-9, the J gene TRBJ2-1; possibly TRBD1 for D (5 bases). Per germline, CDR1 SEHNR and CDR2 FQNEAQ (reference sequence). The CDR3 is 11 amino acids. Trimming removed 1 base at V and 10 bases at J, with 5 bases between. The CDR3 DNA is TGTGCCAGCAGCTTAGACAGGGAGCAGTTCTTC. It codes for CASSLDREQFF.

The chain combines TRBV29-1 with TRBJ2-7; TRBD1 or TRBD2 may be the D gene (5 bases each). Trimming took 7 bases from V and 0 from J, leaving 13 bases between them. CDR3 length: 13 residues. Germline CDR1 SQVTM, CDR2 ANQGSEA. The CDR3 DNA reads TGCAGCGCCGGGGCCGGGGCCTCCTACGAGCAGTACTTC. Translation: CSAGAGASYEQYF.

This clone was seen just once. The V gene is TRBV11-3, the J gene TRBJ1-4; a possible D gene is TRBD1 (6 bases). CDR3 length equals 15 residues. The germline V and J ends were trimmed by 4 bases and 8 bases, with 17 bases remaining between them. Per germline, CDR1 SGHNT and CDR2 YENEEA. The CDR3: CASSSTDRFREKLFF. As DNA, the CDR3 is TGTGCCAGCAGCTCCACCGACAGGTTTCGCGAAAAACTGTTTTTT.

This clone was seen a few times. The chain recombines TRBV2 with TRBJ2-7; D may be TRBD1 (7 bases). Trimming took 8 bases from V and 5 from J, leaving 16 bases between them. This CDR3 has 13 residues. From germline, CDR1 is SNHLY and CDR2 FYNNEI. In nucleotides, the CDR3 is TGTGCCAGCGGGCAGGGGGGTATGAACGAGCAGTACTTC. This codes for CASGQGGMNEQYF.

The CDR3 here is CASSQDKEGQGATQYF. The CDR3 nucleotides are TGCGCCAGCAGCCAAGACAAGGAGGGTCAGGGGGCGACCCAGTACTTC. This chain uses TRBV4-1 with TRBJ2-5, with TRBD1 identical over 8 bases. V lost 0 bases and J lost 7; bases outside the gene matches: 10. Germline CDR1 MGHRA, CDR2 YSYEKL. The CDR3 length is 16 residues.

The CDR3 nucleotides are TGTGCCAGCTCACCATTCGAGGGACTTGCAACTAATGAAAAACTGTTTTTT. Its translation is CASSPFEGLATNEKLFF. The gene calls are TRBV18 and TRBJ1-4; weak D call: TRBD1 (5 bases). The CDR3 contains 17 residues. V was trimmed by 2 bases and J by 0 bases, leaving 13 bases between them. In germline, CDR1 is KGHSH, CDR2 LQKENI.

The chain carries TRBV3-1 (or the pseudogene TRBV3-2) and TRBJ2-4, with TRBD1 as a possible D gene (5 bases). The germline V gene has CDR1 LGHDT and CDR2 YNNKEL (reference sequence). With 7 bases removed from V and 1 base from J, the gap between germline ends came to 26 bases. The CDR3 is made up of 19 amino acids. The CDR3 DNA reads TGTGCCAGCAAGGGGCCTCCCAGCTCGCGACCTCTCGCCAAAAACATTCAGTACTTC. This encodes CASKGPPSSRPLAKNIQYF.

This clone was observed a handful of times. Sequence at one end of the junction differs from germline and may be a read error. The chain recombines TRBV11-1 with TRBJ2-7; weak D call: TRBD1 (6 bases). The CDR3 is 12 amino acids. Germline lookup yields CDR1 SGHAT and CDR2 FQDESV (reference sequence). In nucleotides, the CDR3 is TGTGCCAGCAGCCGAACTCCGGGACACAAACTCTTC. It encodes CASSRTPGHKLF.

The V call is TRBV19, the J call TRBJ2-7; a weak D match, TRBD1 (6 bases). The V end lost 4 bases, the J end lost 5 bases, and 15 bases lay between the germline ends. The CDR3 sequence is 14 residues long. Germline V gives CDR1 LNHDA, CDR2 SQIVND (reference sequence). CDR3 coding DNA: TGTGCCAGTAGTACCATAGACAGGAACCACGAGCAGTACTTC. It yields the protein CASSTIDRNHEQYF.

J is TRBJ1-6 and V is TRBV20-1; no definite D call. The V and J ends lost 3 bases and 6 bases respectively, with 9 bases between them. In germline, CDR1 is DFQATT, CDR2 SNEGSKA (reference sequence). The CDR3 loop spans 13 amino acids. The chain's CDR3 is CSASGTFNSPLHF. The CDR3 nucleotides read TGCAGTGCTAGTGGCACTTTTAATTCACCCCTCCACTTT.

This chain uses TRBV6-5 with TRBJ1-2; D is perhaps TRBD1 (5 bases). The CDR3 runs 14 residues. Germline CDR1 and CDR2: MNHEY and SVGAGI. Trimming left V 6 bases short and J 2 bases short, with 13 bases between. In nucleotides, the CDR3 is TGTGCCAGCAGACGAACGACAGAGAACTATGGCTACACCTTC. The encoded protein is CASRRTTENYGYTF.